This T cell receptor beta chain was sequenced in a study of blood T cells in healthy people across ages. There are a few counts of this clonotype. Germline loops: CDR1 SEHNR, CDR2 FQNEAQ (reference sequence). The length of the CDR3 is 17 residues. The ends were cut back, 1 base at V and 0 bases at J, with 15 bases in the middle. The authors ran a second PCR of 7 to 11 cycles using a sample-barcoded 5' primer and a J-beta primer mix. Template switching added a 12-random-nucleotide identifier to every cDNA molecule. TCRdb redid the calling of the 5' RACE reads with MiXCR, one entry per CDR3 protein. The sample records nearly 800,000 distinct CDR3 sequences, around 25% being singletons. These data also formed part of another study, on T cells of mothers and their children. That investigation notes: The study recruited a few healthy Caucasian mothers and their six children as donors. The authors used all extracted RNA for cDNA synthesis, at around 1.6 ug per 15 ul. Maternal samples each gave over 9 million TCR beta CDR3 reads, and child samples a few million each.

The gene calls are TRBV7-9 and TRBJ1-2, with unresolved D. The receptor comes from a boy aged 5-17 years in good health. The sequenced sample was blood. The CDR3, as DNA: TGTGCCAGCAGCTTAGTCGCGGACCCGGGGACTAACTATGGCTACACCTTC. Its translation is CASSLVADPGTNYGYTF.